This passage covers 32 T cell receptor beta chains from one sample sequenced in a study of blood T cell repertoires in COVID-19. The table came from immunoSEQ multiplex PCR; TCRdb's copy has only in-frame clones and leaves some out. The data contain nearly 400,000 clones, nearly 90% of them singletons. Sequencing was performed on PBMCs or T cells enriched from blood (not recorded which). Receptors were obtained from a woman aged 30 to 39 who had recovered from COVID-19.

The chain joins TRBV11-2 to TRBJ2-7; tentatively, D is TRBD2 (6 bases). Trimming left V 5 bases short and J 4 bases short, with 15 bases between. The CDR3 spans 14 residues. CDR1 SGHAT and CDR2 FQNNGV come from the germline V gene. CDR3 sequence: CASSTPGTPYEQYF. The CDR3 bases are TGTGCCAGCAGCACCCCCGGGACTCCTTACGAGCAGTACTTC.

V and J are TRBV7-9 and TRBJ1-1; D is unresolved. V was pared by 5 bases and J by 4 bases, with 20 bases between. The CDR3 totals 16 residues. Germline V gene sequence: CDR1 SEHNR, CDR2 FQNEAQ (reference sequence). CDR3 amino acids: CASSIKSGLRGTEAFF. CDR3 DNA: TGTGCCAGCAGCATTAAGTCCGGGTTGAGAGGCACTGAAGCTTTCTTT.

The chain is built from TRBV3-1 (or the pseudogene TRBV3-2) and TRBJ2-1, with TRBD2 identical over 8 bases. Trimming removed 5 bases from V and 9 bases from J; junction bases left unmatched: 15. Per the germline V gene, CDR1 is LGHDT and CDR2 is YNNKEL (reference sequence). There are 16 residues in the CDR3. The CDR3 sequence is CASSYTSGALAFEQFF. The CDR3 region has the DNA TGTGCCAGCAGCTACACTAGCGGAGCTTTGGCGTTTGAGCAGTTCTTC.

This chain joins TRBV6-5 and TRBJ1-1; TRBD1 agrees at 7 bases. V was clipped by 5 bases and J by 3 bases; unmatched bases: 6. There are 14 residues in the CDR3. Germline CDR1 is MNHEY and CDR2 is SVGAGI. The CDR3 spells CASSRGQVHTEAFF. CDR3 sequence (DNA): TGTGCCAGCAGTCGCGGACAGGTACACACTGAAGCTTTCTTT.

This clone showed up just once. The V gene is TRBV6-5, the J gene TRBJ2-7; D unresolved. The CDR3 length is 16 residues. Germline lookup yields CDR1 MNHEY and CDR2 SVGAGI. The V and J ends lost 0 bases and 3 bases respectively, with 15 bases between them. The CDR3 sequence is CASSYSQTIFSYEQYF. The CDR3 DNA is TGTGCCAGCAGTTACTCTCAGACAATCTTCAGCTACGAGCAGTACTTC.

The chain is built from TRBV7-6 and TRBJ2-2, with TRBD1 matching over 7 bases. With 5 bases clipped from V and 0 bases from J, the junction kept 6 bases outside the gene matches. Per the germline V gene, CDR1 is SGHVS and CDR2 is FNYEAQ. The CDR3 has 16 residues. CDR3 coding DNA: TGTGCCAGCAGCCGAGGACAGGATTCGAACACCGGGGAGCTGTTTTTT. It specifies CASSRGQDSNTGELFF.

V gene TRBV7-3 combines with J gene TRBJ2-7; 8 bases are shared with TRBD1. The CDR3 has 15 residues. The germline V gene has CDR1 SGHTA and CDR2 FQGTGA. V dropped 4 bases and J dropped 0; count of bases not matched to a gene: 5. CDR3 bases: TGTGCCAGCAGCTCAGGACAGGGAAGCTCCTACGAGCAGTACTTC. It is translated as CASSSGQGSSYEQYF.

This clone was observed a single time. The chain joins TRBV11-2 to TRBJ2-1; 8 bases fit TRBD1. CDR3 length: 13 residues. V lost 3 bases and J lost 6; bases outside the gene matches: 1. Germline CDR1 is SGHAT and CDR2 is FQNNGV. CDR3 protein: CASSFTGGNEQFF. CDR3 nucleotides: TGTGCCAGCAGCTTTACAGGGGGCAATGAGCAGTTCTTC. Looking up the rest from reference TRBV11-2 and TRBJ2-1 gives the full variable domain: EAGVAQSPRYKIIEKRQSVAFWCNPISGHATLYWYQQILGQGPKLLIQFQNNGVVDDSQLPKDRFSAERLKGVDSTLKIQPAKLEDSAVYLCASSFTGGNEQFFGPGTRLTVL.

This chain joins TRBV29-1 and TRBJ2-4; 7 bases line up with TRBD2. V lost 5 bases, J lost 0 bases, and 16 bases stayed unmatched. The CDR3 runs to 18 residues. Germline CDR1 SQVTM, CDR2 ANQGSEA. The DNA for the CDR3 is TGCAGCGTTCATTCGGAGACTTCTAGCGGAATAGCCAAAAACATTCAGTACTTC. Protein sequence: CSVHSETSSGIAKNIQYF.

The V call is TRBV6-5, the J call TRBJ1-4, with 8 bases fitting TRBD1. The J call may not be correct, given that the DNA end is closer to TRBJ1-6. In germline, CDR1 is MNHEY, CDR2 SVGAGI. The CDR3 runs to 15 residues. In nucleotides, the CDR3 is TGTGCCAGCCAACCCTCTGGGACAGGCCCTATCGGACTCCACTTT. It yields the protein CASQPSGTGPIGLHF.

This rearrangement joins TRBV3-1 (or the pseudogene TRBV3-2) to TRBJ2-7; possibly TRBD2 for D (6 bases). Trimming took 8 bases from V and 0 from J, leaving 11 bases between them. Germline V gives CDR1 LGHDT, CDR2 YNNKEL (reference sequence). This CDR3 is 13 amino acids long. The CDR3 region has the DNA TGTGCCAGCGCAAAGCGGGCCTCCTACGAGCAGTACTTC. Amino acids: CASAKRASYEQYF.

The CDR3: CASSFTDNQPQHF. CDR3 sequence (DNA): TGTGCCAGCAGTTTCACAGATAATCAGCCCCAGCATTTT. The J gene is TRBJ1-5, the V gene TRBV12-3 or TRBV12-4; D is unresolved. The CDR3 extends over 13 amino acids. The V and J ends lost 3 bases and 4 bases respectively, with 7 bases between them.

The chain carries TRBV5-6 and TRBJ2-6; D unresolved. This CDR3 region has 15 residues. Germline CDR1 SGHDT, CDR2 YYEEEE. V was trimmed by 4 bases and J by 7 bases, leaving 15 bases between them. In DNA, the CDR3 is TGTGCCAGCAGCCCGCCGCCCAAGAGAGCCAACGTCCTGACTTTC. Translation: CASSPPPKRANVLTF. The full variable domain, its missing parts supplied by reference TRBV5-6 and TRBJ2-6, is DAGVTQSPTHLIKTRGQQVTLRCSPKSGHDTVSWYQQALGQGPQFIFQYYEEEERQRGNFPDRFSGHQFPNYSSELNVNALLLGDSALYLCASSPPPKRANVLTFGAGSRLTVL.

CDR3: CASSSQTGQPQHF. As DNA, the CDR3 is TGTGCCAGCAGTTCACAGACAGGTCAGCCCCAGCATTTT. The V and J genes are TRBV28 and TRBJ1-5; tentative D call: TRBD1 (6 bases). This CDR3 contains 13 residues. From germline, CDR1 is MDHEN and CDR2 SYDVKM. The ends were cut back, 4 bases at V and 6 bases at J, with 10 bases in the middle.

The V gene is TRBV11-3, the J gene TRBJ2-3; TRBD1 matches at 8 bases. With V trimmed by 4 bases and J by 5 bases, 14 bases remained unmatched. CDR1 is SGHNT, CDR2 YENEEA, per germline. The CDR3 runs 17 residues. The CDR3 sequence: CASSSGQGSAMRDTQYF. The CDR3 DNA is TGTGCCAGCAGCTCCGGACAGGGATCGGCTATGAGAGATACGCAGTATTTT. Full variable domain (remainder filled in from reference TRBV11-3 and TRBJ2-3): EAGVVQSPRYKIIEKKQPVAFWCNPISGHNTLYWYLQNLGQGPELLIRYENEEAVDDSQLPKDRFSAERLKGVDSTLKIQPAELGDSAVYLCASSSGQGSAMRDTQYFGPGTRLTVL.

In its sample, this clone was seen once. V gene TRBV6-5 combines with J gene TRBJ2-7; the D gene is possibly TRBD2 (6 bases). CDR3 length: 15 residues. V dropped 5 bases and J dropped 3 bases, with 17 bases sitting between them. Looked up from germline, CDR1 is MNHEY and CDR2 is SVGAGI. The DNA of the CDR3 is TGTGCCAGCAGTATTAGCGGCCCCCCACTCTACGAGCAGTACTTC. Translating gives CASSISGPPLYEQYF.

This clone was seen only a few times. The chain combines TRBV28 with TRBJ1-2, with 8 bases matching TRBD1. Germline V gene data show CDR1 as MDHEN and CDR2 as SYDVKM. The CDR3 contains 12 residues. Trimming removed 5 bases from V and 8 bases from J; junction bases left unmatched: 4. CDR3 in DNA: TGTGCCAGCAGTCTGGACAGGGAAGGCTACACCTTC. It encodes CASSLDREGYTF.

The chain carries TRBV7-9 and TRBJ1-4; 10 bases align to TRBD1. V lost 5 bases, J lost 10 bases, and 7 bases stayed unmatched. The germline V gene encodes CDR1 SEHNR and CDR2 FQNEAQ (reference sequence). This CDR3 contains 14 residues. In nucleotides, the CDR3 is TGTGCCAGCAGCCCCCGACAGGGGGCCGGAAAACTGTTTTTT. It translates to CASSPRQGAGKLFF.

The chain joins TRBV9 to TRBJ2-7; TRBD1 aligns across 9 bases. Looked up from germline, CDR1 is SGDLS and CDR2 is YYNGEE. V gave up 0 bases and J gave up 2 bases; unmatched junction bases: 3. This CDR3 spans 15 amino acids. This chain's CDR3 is CASSVGGQGPYEQYF. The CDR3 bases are TGTGCCAGCAGCGTAGGGGGACAGGGACCCTACGAGCAGTACTTC.

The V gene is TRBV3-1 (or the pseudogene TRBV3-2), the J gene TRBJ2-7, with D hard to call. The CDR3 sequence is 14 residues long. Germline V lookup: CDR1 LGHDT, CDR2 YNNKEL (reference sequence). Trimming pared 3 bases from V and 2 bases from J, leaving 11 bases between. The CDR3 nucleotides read TGTGCCAGCAGCCACGGCAGCGAGACCTACGAGCAGTACTTC. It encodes CASSHGSETYEQYF.

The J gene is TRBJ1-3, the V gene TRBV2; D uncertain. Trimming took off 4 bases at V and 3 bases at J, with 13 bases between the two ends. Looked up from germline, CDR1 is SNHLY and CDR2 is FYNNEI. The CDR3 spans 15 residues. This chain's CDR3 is CASSGGQLSGNTIYF. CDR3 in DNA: TGTGCCAGCAGTGGCGGGCAATTAAGTGGAAACACCATATATTTT.

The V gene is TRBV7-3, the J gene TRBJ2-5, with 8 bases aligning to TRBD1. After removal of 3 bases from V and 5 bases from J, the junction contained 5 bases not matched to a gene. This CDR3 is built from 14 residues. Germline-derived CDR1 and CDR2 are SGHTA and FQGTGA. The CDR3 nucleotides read TGTGCCAGCAGCTTGCAGGGGACAGGCGAGACCCAGTACTTC. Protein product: CASSLQGTGETQYF.

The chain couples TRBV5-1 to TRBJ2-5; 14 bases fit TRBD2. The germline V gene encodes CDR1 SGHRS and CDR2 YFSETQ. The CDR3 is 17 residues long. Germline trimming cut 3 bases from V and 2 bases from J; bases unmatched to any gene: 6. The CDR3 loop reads CASSSLRTSGGQETQYF. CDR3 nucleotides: TGCGCCAGCAGCTCCCTCAGGACTAGCGGGGGGCAAGAGACCCAGTACTTC.

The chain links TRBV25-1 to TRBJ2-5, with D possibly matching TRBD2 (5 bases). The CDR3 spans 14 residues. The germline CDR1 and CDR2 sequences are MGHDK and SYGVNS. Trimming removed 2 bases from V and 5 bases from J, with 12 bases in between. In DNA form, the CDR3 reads TGTGCCAGCAGTGAACCGGGGTCCCGGGAGACCCAGTACTTC. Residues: CASSEPGSRETQYF.

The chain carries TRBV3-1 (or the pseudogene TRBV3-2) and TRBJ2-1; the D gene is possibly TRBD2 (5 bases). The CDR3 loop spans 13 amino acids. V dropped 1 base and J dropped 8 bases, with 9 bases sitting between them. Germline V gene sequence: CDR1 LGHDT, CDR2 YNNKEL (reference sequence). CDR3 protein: CASSQGLRDEQFF. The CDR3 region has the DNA TGTGCCAGCAGCCAAGGGTTGCGGGATGAGCAGTTCTTC.

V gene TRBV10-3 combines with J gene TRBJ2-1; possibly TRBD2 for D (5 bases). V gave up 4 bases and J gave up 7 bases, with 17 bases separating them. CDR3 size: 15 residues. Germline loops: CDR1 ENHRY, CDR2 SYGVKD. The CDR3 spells CAISGLEGVRNEQFF. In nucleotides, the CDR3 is TGTGCCATCAGTGGGCTTGAGGGTGTAAGGAATGAGCAGTTCTTC.

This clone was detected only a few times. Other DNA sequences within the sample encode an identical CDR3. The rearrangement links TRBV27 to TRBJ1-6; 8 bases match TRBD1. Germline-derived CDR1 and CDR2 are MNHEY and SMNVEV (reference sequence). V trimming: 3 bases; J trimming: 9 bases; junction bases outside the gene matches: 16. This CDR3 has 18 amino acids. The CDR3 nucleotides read TGTGCCAGCAGTTTCCTCGACAGGGGAGGCGCCTTGTTTTCACCCCTCCACTTT. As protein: CASSFLDRGGALFSPLHF.

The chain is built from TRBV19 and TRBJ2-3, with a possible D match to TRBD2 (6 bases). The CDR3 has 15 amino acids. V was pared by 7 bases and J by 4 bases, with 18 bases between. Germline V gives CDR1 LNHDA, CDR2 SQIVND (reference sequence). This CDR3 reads CASKPGGGNADTQYF. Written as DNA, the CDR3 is TGTGCCAGTAAGCCCGGTGGGGGGAACGCAGATACGCAGTATTTT.

The CDR3 loop reads CASSHRRQAANEKLFF. As DNA, the CDR3 is TGTGCCAGCAGCCACCGGCGACAGGCGGCTAATGAAAAACTGTTTTTT. The V and J genes are TRBV14 and TRBJ1-4; TRBD1 is a possible D gene (6 bases). V dropped 3 bases and J dropped 3 bases, with 14 bases sitting between them. The CDR3 length is 16 residues. Germline V lookup: CDR1 SGHDN, CDR2 FVKESK.

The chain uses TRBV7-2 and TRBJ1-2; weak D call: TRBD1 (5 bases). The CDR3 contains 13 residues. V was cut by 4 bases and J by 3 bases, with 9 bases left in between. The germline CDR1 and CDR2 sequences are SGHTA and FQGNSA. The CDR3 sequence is CASSSTEDYGYTF. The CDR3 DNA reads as TGTGCCAGCAGCTCGACAGAGGACTATGGCTACACCTTC.

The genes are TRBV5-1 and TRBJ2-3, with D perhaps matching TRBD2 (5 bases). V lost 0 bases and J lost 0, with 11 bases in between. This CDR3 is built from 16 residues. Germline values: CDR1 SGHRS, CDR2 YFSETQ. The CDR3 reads CASSLGLASSTDTQYF. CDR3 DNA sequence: TGCGCCAGCAGCTTGGGGCTAGCCTCTAGCACAGATACGCAGTATTTT.

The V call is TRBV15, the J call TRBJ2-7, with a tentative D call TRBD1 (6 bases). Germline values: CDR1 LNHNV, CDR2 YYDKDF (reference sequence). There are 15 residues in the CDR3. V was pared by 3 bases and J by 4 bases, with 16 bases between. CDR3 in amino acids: CATSRGHGPMYEQYF. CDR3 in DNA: TGTGCCACCAGCAGGGGACACGGGCCGATGTACGAGCAGTACTTC.